This entry lists 15 T cell receptor beta chains sequenced from one sample in a study of cytomegalovirus exposure and HLA in healthy donors. The PCR contained 60 Vbeta and 13 Jbeta primers. Method: immunoSEQ multiplex PCR; TCRdb's copy keeps in-frame clones and lacks some. Among about 120,000 clones, around 79% were seen once, and the ten largest hold around 1.5%. Sample: PBMCs. The receptors shown here come from a woman between 18 and 30 years old in good health and CMV-seronegative.

The genes are TRBV6-5 and TRBJ1-1, with a weak D call TRBD1 (5 bases). This CDR3 has 13 amino acids. The germline V and J ends were trimmed by 5 bases and 11 bases, with 18 bases remaining between them. In germline, CDR1 is MNHEY, CDR2 SVGAGI. Here the CDR3 DNA reads TGTGCCAGCAGTACCGGGACTGCCCTCAGGGCTTTCTTT. It translates to CASSTGTALRAFF.

This chain connects TRBV5-1 to TRBJ2-3; 11 bases are shared with TRBD2. Germline trimming cut 3 bases from V and 13 bases from J; bases unmatched to any gene: 16. In germline, CDR1 is SGHRS, CDR2 YFSETQ. The CDR3 runs to 16 residues. The CDR3 reads CASSSAPATSGKGEYF. CDR3 nucleotides: TGCGCCAGCAGCTCGGCCCCAGCGACTAGCGGGAAAGGGGAGTATTTT.

V and J are TRBV5-4 and TRBJ2-1, with 9 positions matching TRBD1. This CDR3 has 16 residues. Germline CDR1 SGHNT, CDR2 YYREEE (reference sequence). Trimming took 4 bases from V and 3 from J; bases not matched to a gene: 8. In DNA, the CDR3 is TGTGCCAGCAGCGGGAGGACAGGGGTAAGCTACAATGAGCAGTTCTTC. This codes for CASSGRTGVSYNEQFF. The full variable domain, rest sourced from reference TRBV5-4 and TRBJ2-1, is ETGVTQSPTHLIKTRGQQVTLRCSSQSGHNTVSWYQQALGQGPQFIFQYYREEENGRGNFPPRFSGLQFPNYSSELNVNALELDDSALYLCASSGRTGVSYNEQFFGPGTRLTVL.

V is TRBV7-7 and J is TRBJ2-5, with TRBD1 matching 7 bases. The CDR3 has 13 amino acids. The germline gives CDR1 SSHAT, CDR2 FNYEAQ (reference sequence). V dropped 6 bases and J dropped 4; count of bases not matched to a gene: 5. In DNA form, the CDR3 reads TGTGCCAGCAGTTCAGGGGGTTCAGAGACCCAGTACTTC. Translating it yields CASSSGGSETQYF.

The J gene is TRBJ2-2, the V gene TRBV5-1, with TRBD1 as a possible D gene (5 bases). CDR3 length: 14 residues. The germline V gene encodes CDR1 SGHRS and CDR2 YFSETQ. Trimming pared 2 bases from V and 4 bases from J, leaving 9 bases between. The chain's CDR3 is CASSLAGPTGELFF. The CDR3 region has the DNA TGCGCCAGCAGCTTAGCAGGGCCCACCGGGGAGCTGTTTTTT.

The CDR3 DNA follows: TGTGCCAGCAGCTTCCTAGCGGGAACTGGGGCCAACGTCCTGACTTTC. It encodes CASSFLAGTGANVLTF. The J gene is TRBJ2-6, the V gene TRBV7-8; 9 bases agree with TRBD2. The trim removed 3 bases at V and 2 bases at J, leaving 2 bases unmatched. The CDR3 is 16 amino acids. CDR1 is SGHVS, CDR2 FQNEAQ, per germline.

The DNA for the CDR3 is TGTGCCAGCAGCCATTTTAGCGGACAAGAGACCCAGTACTTC. Protein: CASSHFSGQETQYF. The genes are TRBV7-2 and TRBJ2-5; tentative D call: TRBD2 (6 bases). The germline gives CDR1 SGHTA, CDR2 FQGNSA. V was trimmed by 5 bases and J by 2 bases, leaving 12 bases between them. The CDR3 spans 14 residues.

This chain joins TRBV27 and TRBJ1-1, with TRBD1 identical over 7 bases. Germline V gene sequence: CDR1 MNHEY, CDR2 SMNVEV (reference sequence). J was trimmed by 0 bases and V by 7 bases; bases with no gene match: 8. The CDR3 has 15 residues. CDR3 in DNA: TGTGCCAGCATTAAAACAGGGGCCATGAACACTGAAGCTTTCTTT. This codes for CASIKTGAMNTEAFF.

The chain recombines TRBV13 with TRBJ2-1; 9 bases are shared with TRBD2. CDR3 length equals 16 residues. Trimming removed 0 bases from V and 7 bases from J; junction bases left unmatched: 7. Germline CDR1 reads PRHDT; CDR2 reads FYEKMQ (reference sequence). CDR3 nucleotides: TGTGCCAGCAGCTTAGGAGGAGGACTAGCGTCGAATGAGCAGTTCTTC. Translation: CASSLGGGLASNEQFF. Based on the CDR3 plus reference TRBV13 and TRBJ2-1, the full variable domain is AAGVIQSPRHLIKEKRETATLKCYPIPRHDTVYWYQQGPGQDPQFLISFYEKMQSDKGSIPDRFSAQQFSDYHSELNMSSLELGDSALYFCASSLGGGLASNEQFFGPGTRLTVL.

The rearrangement links TRBV5-4 to TRBJ1-1; D is possibly TRBD1 (5 bases). Trimming took 1 base from V and 4 from J, leaving 11 bases between them. CDR3 length: 14 amino acids. Looked up from germline, CDR1 is SGHNT and CDR2 is YYREEE (reference sequence). CDR3 region: CASSLLGGSTEAFF. For the CDR3, the DNA is TGTGCCAGCAGCTTGTTGGGGGGAAGCACTGAAGCTTTCTTT.

The rearrangement uses TRBV6-6 and TRBJ1-4; 8 bases are shared with TRBD1. The ends lost 2 bases at V and 8 bases at J; junction bases unmatched: 7. This CDR3 is 15 amino acids long. Germline V gene lookup returns CDR1 MNHNY and CDR2 SVGAGI (reference sequence). CDR3 nucleotides: TGTGCCAGCAGTTACACCGACAGGGGTGGCGAAAAACTGTTTTTT. The encoded protein is CASSYTDRGGEKLFF.

This chain links TRBV2 with TRBJ2-1; 8 nucleotides line up with TRBD1. The length of the CDR3 is 14 residues. In germline, CDR1 is SNHLY, CDR2 FYNNEI. Trimming at V came to 6 bases and at J to 8 bases, leaving 9 bases not matched to a gene. CDR3 sequence (DNA): TGTGCCAGCAGCGACAGGGGCATGCTTTATGAGCAGTTCTTC. Translated: CASSDRGMLYEQFF.

The chain carries TRBV9 and TRBJ2-3; tentatively, D is TRBD2 (7 bases). Deletions cut 0 bases from V and 2 bases from J, with 10 bases between. The germline CDR1 and CDR2 sequences are SGDLS and YYNGEE. The CDR3 is made up of 15 amino acids. CDR3 amino acids: CASSVGGGSTDTQYF. CDR3 nucleotide sequence: TGTGCCAGCAGCGTAGGGGGGGGCTCCACAGATACGCAGTATTTT.

The rearrangement joins TRBV6-5 to TRBJ2-7; the D gene is possibly TRBD2 (6 bases). This CDR3 has 16 residues. Germline loops: CDR1 MNHEY, CDR2 SVGAGI. V lost 4 bases, J lost 4 bases, and 20 bases lay in between. The CDR3 sequence is CASSSSRRSGEYEQYF. The CDR3, as DNA: TGTGCCAGCAGTTCCTCCCGCCGGTCGGGGGAATACGAGCAGTACTTC.

The chain links TRBV5-6 to TRBJ1-1; a weak D match, TRBD1 (6 bases). V shed 0 bases and J shed 0 bases, with 9 bases lying between them. This CDR3 is built from 15 residues. Per germline, CDR1 SGHDT and CDR2 YYEEEE. CDR3 residues: CASSLGGRMNTEAFF. For the CDR3, the DNA is TGTGCCAGCAGCTTGGGGGGGCGGATGAACACTGAAGCTTTCTTT.